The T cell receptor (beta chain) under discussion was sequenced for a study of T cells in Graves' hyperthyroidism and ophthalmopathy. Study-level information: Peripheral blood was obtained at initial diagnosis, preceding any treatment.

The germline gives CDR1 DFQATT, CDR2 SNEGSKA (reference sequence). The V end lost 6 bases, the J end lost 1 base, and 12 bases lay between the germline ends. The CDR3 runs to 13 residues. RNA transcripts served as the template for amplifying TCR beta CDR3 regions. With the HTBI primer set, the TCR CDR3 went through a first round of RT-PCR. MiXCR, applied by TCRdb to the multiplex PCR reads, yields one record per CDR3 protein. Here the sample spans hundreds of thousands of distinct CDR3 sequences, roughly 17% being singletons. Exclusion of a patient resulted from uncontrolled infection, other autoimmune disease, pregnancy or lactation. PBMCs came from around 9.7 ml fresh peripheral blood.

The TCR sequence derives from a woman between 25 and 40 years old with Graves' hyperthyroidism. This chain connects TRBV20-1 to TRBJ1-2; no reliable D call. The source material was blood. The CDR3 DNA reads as TGCAGTGCCCCCTTCGCCAGTAACTATGGCTACACCTTC. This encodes CSAPFASNYGYTF.